This passage covers 8 T cell receptor beta chains from one sample sequenced in a study of blood T cell repertoires in COVID-19. Some clones are missing from TCRdb's copy, which holds only in-frame ones; the method was immunoSEQ multiplex PCR. The sample includes a few hundred thousand clones, about 80% of them seen just once. The sequencing input was peripheral blood. These receptors were obtained from an older woman with acute or convalescent COVID-19.

This clone appeared a single time. The rearrangement links TRBV27 to TRBJ2-2; D not resolved. With 3 bases removed from V and 1 base from J, the gap between germline ends came to 6 bases. This CDR3 comprises 14 residues. The germline CDR1 and CDR2 sequences are MNHEY and SMNVEV (reference sequence). The CDR3 sequence: CASSFHRNTGELFF. CDR3 bases: TGTGCCAGCAGTTTCCACAGGAACACCGGGGAGCTGTTTTTT.

This clone was found once. The chain's CDR3 is CASSPRQGPSDTQYF. In DNA form, the CDR3 reads TGTGCCAGCAGCCCCAGGCAGGGGCCCTCAGATACGCAGTATTTT. The chain joins TRBV7-2 to TRBJ2-3; D is possibly TRBD1 (6 bases). Trimming pared 5 bases from V and 4 bases from J, leaving 16 bases between. CDR3 size: 15 residues. CDR1 and CDR2 (germline): SGHTA, FQGNSA.

The V gene is TRBV4-1, the J gene TRBJ1-1; D might be TRBD1 (6 bases). Trimming stripped 3 bases from V and 2 bases from J, with 7 bases between. Per germline, CDR1 MGHRA and CDR2 YSYEKL. This CDR3 contains 13 residues. The CDR3 region has the DNA TGCGCCAGCAGCCACAGGGGAAACACTGAAGCTTTCTTT. Protein sequence: CASSHRGNTEAFF.

The genes are TRBV28 and TRBJ1-2, with D uncertain. The germline gives CDR1 MDHEN, CDR2 SYDVKM. The CDR3 length is 14 residues. V lost 5 bases, J lost 0 bases, and 10 bases lay in between. CDR3 sequence (DNA): TGTGCCAGCAGTACGGGGATAGCTAACTATGGCTACACCTTC. It specifies CASSTGIANYGYTF.

V is TRBV2 and J is TRBJ1-2; a weak D match, TRBD1 (5 bases). The CDR3 spans 16 residues. V lost 5 bases to trimming and J lost 4 bases, with 20 bases between them. Germline assignment: CDR1 SNHLY and CDR2 FYNNEI. The CDR3: CASSKRGRGDGYGYTF. The CDR3, as DNA: TGTGCCAGCAGTAAGAGAGGGCGCGGGGACGGCTATGGCTACACCTTC.

This clone has a handful of counts. V and J are TRBV19 and TRBJ1-2; perhaps TRBD1 as D (5 bases). Germline values: CDR1 LNHDA, CDR2 SQIVND (reference sequence). V lost 4 bases and J lost 8, with 14 bases in between. CDR3 length: 13 amino acids. The DNA of the CDR3 is TGTGCCAGTAGTACCCGGCAGGGAGGCGGCTACACCTTC. Translation gives CASSTRQGGGYTF. Using reference TRBV19 and TRBJ1-2 for the parts outside the CDR3, the full variable domain is DGGITQSPKYLFRKEGQNVTLSCEQNLNHDAMYWYRQDPGQGLRLIYYSQIVNDFQKGDIAEGYSVSREKKESFPLTVTSAQKNPTAFYLCASSTRQGGGYTFGSGTRLTVV.

V usage is TRBV11-2 and J usage is TRBJ1-1; D perhaps matches TRBD1 (5 bases). The CDR3 extends over 15 amino acids. Germline loops: CDR1 SGHAT, CDR2 FQNNGV. V gave up 4 bases and J gave up 1 base, with 13 bases separating them. CDR3 bases: TGTGCCAGCAGCTCGTTGGGACTGGGGAACACTGAAGCTTTCTTT. Translated, it gives CASSSLGLGNTEAFF.

This chain uses TRBV7-9 with TRBJ1-2; maybe TRBD1 (5 bases). The V gene lost 5 bases and the J gene lost 5 bases, with 9 bases spanning the gap. This CDR3 is built from 12 residues. CDR1 and CDR2 from the germline V gene are SEHNR and FQNEAQ (reference sequence). CDR3 in amino acids: CASSDSFYGYTF. CDR3 nucleotides: TGTGCCAGCAGCGACAGCTTTTATGGCTACACCTTC.